A selection of T cell receptor beta chains follows, all from one sample in a study of siplizumab effects on memory and regulatory T cells. The data were produced by immunoSEQ multiplex PCR, yet TCRdb's version contains in-frame clones alone and is incomplete. The table shows approximately 46,000 clones, with over 85% occurring only once. Sample: CD8+ T cells sorted from blood. Receptors originate from a human donor in good health. Both conserved end residues are part of each CDR3. A D gene is named only where the DNA matches it firmly. Clone sizes are given selectively: once, few, many, or a class where the clone is expanded.

D gene | J gene | V gene | clone size | CDR3 DNA | CDR3 protein
TRBD1 | TRBJ1-4 | TRBV13 | once | TGTGCCAGCAGCTCGGACAGGGAAGGTGAAAAACTGTTTTTT | CASSSDREGEKLFF
. | TRBJ2-3 | TRBV25-1 | . | TGTGCCAGCAGATCTGGGGGGTCAGATACGCAGTATTTT | CASRSGGSDTQYF
TRBD1 | TRBJ1-2 | TRBV6-1 | . | TGTGCCAGCAGTGTAGGGGACAGGGTAAACTATGGCTACACCTTC | CASSVGDRVNYGYTF
. | TRBJ1-1 | TRBV7-9 | . | TGTGCCAGCAGCTCCTCCGGGCCAAACACTGAAGCTTTCTTT | CASSSSGPNTEAFF
TRBD1 | TRBJ1-5 | TRBV10-3 | . | TGTGCCATCAGTGCCGGGACAGACAATCAGCCCCAGCATTTT | CAISAGTDNQPQHF
. | TRBJ1-6 | TRBV7-9 | . | TGTGCCAGCAGCTCCCATACGGGACGCCATAATTCACCCCTCCACTTT | CASSSHTGRHNSPLHF
TRBD2 | TRBJ2-7 | TRBV7-2 | . | TGTGCCAGCAGCTTACTAGCGGAAGCCAACTACGAGCAGTACTTC | CASSLLAEANYEQYF
TRBD2 | TRBJ2-2 | TRBV9 | . | TGTGCCAGCAGTCCGGGAGGCCCTCCAGGGGAGCTGTTTTTT | CASSPGGPPGELFF
. | TRBJ2-2 | TRBV2 | . | TGTGCCAGCAAGAGGACCGGGGAGCTGTTTTTT | CASKRTGELFF
TRBD2 | TRBJ2-7 | TRBV5-4 | . | TGTGCCAGCAGCTTGGACAGCGGGAGCTCCTACGAGCAGTACTTC | CASSLDSGSSYEQYF
. | TRBJ2-1 | TRBV19 | . | TGTGCCAGTAGTACTAGCGTCTACAATGAGCAGTTCTTC | CASSTSVYNEQFF
TRBD1 | TRBJ2-7 | TRBV4-1 | . | TGCGCCAGCAGCCAAGCCCCCCTCTTGGGACAGGGGGCCCACGAGCAGTACTTC | CASSQAPLLGQGAHEQYF
. | TRBJ2-2 | TRBV28 | . | TGTGCCAGCAGGGGACTGGCGACCGGGGAGCTGTTTTTT | CASRGLATGELFF
. | TRBJ2-7 | TRBV28 | . | TGTGCCAGCAGTTTCCCGTTTCAGAGAGGGGAGTACGAGCAGTACTTC | CASSFPFQRGEYEQYF
. | TRBJ2-7 | TRBV11-2 | once | TGTGCCAGCAGCGTCGGGAGCTACGAGCAGTACTTC | CASSVGSYEQYF
. | TRBJ2-5 | TRBV4-1 | . | TGCGCCAGCAGCCAGAGAGCCGGGACCACCCAAGAGACCCAGTACTTC | CASSQRAGTTQETQYF
. | TRBJ2-7 | TRBV19 | . | TGTGCCAGTAGTATAGATCTCTACGAGCAGTACTTC | CASSIDLYEQYF
. | TRBJ2-7 | TRBV9 | . | TGTGCCAGCAGCGTAGAAACAGACCCGAGATACGAGCAGTACTTC | CASSVETDPRYEQYF
. | TRBJ1-5 | TRBV7-8 | . | TGTGCCAGCACCTCGGGGCGGGCGGCCCTCAGCAATCAGCCCCAGCATTTT | CASTSGRAALSNQPQHF
TRBD2 | TRBJ2-7 | TRBV27 | . | TGTGCCAGCAGTCCCGGGAGGGACTTTCTCTCCTACGAGCAGTACTTC | CASSPGRDFLSYEQYF
TRBD1 | TRBJ1-1 | TRBV11-2 | . | TGTGCCAGCAGCTTAGATCCCCAGGGGGTAGAGAACACTGAAGCTTTCTTT | CASSLDPQGVENTEAFF
TRBD2 | TRBJ2-1 | TRBV4-1 | . | TGCGCCAGCAGTCCCGAGCAGCGGGAGGGCTATGAGCAGTTCTTC | CASSPEQREGYEQFF
. | TRBJ2-2 | TRBV7-9 | . | TGTGCCAGCAGCTTCAGTAGCACCGGGGAGCTGTTTTTT | CASSFSSTGELFF
. | TRBJ2-7 | TRBV27 | . | TGTGCCAGCAGTTATTATGACGAGCAGTACTTC | CASSYYDEQYF
. | TRBJ2-1 | TRBV7-8 | . | TGTGCCAGCACCGGGGAAGGGTCAGCGTACGCCTACAATGAGCAGTTCTTC | CASTGEGSAYAYNEQFF
TRBD1 | TRBJ1-1 | TRBV14 | medium-sized | TGTGCCAGCAGACTCGGGACAGGAGGGACTGAAGCTTTCTTT | CASRLGTGGTEAFF
. | TRBJ2-1 | TRBV7-6 | . | TGTGCCAGCAGCTTAGAGGTTCGGATCCCTTACAATGAGCAGTTCTTC | CASSLEVRIPYNEQFF
. | TRBJ2-7 | TRBV20-1 | . | TGCAGCGGACAGAGCTCCTACGAGCAGTACTTC | CSGQSSYEQYF
. | TRBJ1-1 | TRBV20-1 | . | TGCAGTGCTAGGGACAGCGAAGCTTTCTTT | CSARDSEAFF
. | TRBJ2-3 | TRBV6-5 | . | TGTGCCAGCAGTGCCTGGGGGAGCACAGATACGCAGTATTTT | CASSAWGSTDTQYF
TRBD1 | TRBJ2-7 | TRBV28 | . | TGTGCCAGCAGGGGTTGGACAGGGGAGGTCTACGAGCAGTACTTC | CASRGWTGEVYEQYF
TRBD1 | TRBJ1-5 | TRBV18 | . | TGTGCCAGCTCACTTAAGACAGGGTTTAGCAATCAGCCCCAGCATTTT | CASSLKTGFSNQPQHF
. | TRBJ2-5 | TRBV27 | . | TGTGCCAGCAGTTTAATGGGAGAGACCCAGTACTTC | CASSLMGETQYF
TRBD2 | TRBJ2-7 | TRBV28 | few | TGTGCCAGCAGTTTACCGGCTAGCGGGAACTACGAGCAGTACTTC | CASSLPASGNYEQYF
. | TRBJ2-1 | TRBV27 | . | TGTGCCAGCACTGGCTCCTACAATGAGCAGTTCTTC | CASTGSYNEQFF
. | TRBJ2-5 | TRBV28 | once | TGTGCCAGCAGTTTATATGATTCGTACCAAGAGACCCAGTACTTC | CASSLYDSYQETQYF
TRBD2 | TRBJ2-7 | TRBV5-4 | . | TGTGCCAGCAGCACAACTAGCGTCTCCTACGAGCAGTACTTC | CASSTTSVSYEQYF
. | TRBJ2-5 | TRBV14 | . | TGTGCCAGCAGCCGTCAAGAGACCCAGTACTTC | CASSRQETQYF
. | TRBJ2-5 | TRBV5-4 | . | TGTGCCAGCAGCTTCATCGCCGAGACCCAGTACTTC | CASSFIAETQYF
. | TRBJ2-1 | TRBV27 | . | TGTGCCAGCATGCAGACGATGGGGTATGAGCAGTTCTTC | CASMQTMGYEQFF
. | TRBJ2-5 | TRBV15 | . | TGTGCCACCAGCAGAGGTGGGGCGGATTGGACCCAGTACTTC | CATSRGGADWTQYF
. | TRBJ2-7 | TRBV27 | once | TGTGCCAGCAGTCAAGGAACAGGGTGGGAGCAGTACTTC | CASSQGTGWEQYF
. | TRBJ1-1 | TRBV4-1 | . | TGCGCCAGCAGCCAAGATCAACGATGGGCTTTCTTT | CASSQDQRWAFF
. | TRBJ2-7 | TRBV5-1 | . | TGCGCCAGCAGCTTGGCCAGTCGGCAGAGTACCTACGAGCAGTACTTC | CASSLASRQSTYEQYF
. | TRBJ2-7 | TRBV18 | . | TGTGCCAGCTCACCTGACTCTTCCTACGAGCAGTACTTC | CASSPDSSYEQYF